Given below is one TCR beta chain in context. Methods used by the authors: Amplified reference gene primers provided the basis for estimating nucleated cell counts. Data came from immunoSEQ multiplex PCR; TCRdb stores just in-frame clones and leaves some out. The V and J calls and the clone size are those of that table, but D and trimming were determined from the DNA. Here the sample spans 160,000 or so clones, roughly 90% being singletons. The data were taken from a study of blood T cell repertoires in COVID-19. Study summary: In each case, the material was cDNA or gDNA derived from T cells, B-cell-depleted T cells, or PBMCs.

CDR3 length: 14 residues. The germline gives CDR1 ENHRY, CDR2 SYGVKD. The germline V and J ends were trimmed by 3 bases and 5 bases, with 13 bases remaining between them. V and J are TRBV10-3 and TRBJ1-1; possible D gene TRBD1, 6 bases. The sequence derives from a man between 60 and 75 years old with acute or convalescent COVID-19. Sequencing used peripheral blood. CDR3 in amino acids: CAISERNRVTEAFF. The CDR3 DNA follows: TGTGCCATCAGTGAAAGGAACAGGGTTACTGAAGCTTTCTTT.